This T cell receptor beta chain comes out of a study of T cell responses to AZD1222 COVID-19 vaccine. The V end lost 5 bases, the J end lost 4 bases, and 8 bases lay between the germline ends. The V gene's germline CDR1 is SGHVS and CDR2 FNYEAQ. This CDR3 is 13 amino acids long. Study conclusions and caveats: Only after the peak T cell response were repertoires sampled. Rises in breadth and depth of Spike-specific TCRs came after two AZD1222 doses.

Remarks on this clone: Its antigen is unidentified.

Data came from immunoSEQ multiplex PCR; TCRdb stores just in-frame clones and leaves some out. This sample carries tens of thousands of clones, about 88% of them seen once, and the ten largest clones take about 7%. Sample: peripheral blood, taken on day 0 of AZD1222 vaccination. The rearrangement uses TRBV7-6 and TRBJ2-2; D not certain. This receptor was identified in an adult in good health. Here the CDR3 DNA reads TGTGCCAGCAGCCCGGACCTCACCGGGGAGCTGTTTTTT. Protein sequence: CASSPDLTGELFF.